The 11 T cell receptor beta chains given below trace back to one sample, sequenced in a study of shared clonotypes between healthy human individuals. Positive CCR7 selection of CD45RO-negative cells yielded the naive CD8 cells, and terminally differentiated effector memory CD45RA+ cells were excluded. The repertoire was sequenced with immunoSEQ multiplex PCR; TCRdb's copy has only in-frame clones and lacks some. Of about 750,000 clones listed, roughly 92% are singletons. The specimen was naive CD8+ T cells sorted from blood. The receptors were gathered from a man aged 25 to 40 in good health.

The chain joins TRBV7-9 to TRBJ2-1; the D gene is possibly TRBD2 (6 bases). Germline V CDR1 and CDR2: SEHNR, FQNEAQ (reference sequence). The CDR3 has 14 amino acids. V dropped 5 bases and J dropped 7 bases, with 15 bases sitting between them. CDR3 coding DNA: TGTGCCAGCAGCACGGGGGTAGGGATAAATGAGCAGTTCTTC. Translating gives CASSTGVGINEQFF.

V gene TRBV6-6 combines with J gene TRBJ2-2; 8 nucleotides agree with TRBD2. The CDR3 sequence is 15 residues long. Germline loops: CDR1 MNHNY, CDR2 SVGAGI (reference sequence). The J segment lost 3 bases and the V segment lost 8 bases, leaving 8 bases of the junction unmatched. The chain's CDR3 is CASELSGRDTGELFF. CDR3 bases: TGTGCCAGCGAACTGAGCGGGAGAGACACCGGGGAGCTGTTTTTT.

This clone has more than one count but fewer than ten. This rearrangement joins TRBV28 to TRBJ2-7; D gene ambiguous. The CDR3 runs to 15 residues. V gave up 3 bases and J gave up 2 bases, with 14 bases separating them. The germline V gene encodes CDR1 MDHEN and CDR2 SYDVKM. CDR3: CASSFYGSLPYEQYF. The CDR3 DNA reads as TGTGCCAGCAGTTTCTACGGGTCCTTGCCCTACGAGCAGTACTTC.

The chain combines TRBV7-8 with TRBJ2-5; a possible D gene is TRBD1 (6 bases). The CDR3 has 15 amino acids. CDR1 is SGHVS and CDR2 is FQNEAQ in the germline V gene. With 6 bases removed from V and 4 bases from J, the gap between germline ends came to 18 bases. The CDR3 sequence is CASRQYPLGGETQYF. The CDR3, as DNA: TGTGCCAGCAGGCAGTATCCCTTAGGGGGAGAGACCCAGTACTTC. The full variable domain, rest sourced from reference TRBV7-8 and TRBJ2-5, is GAGVSQSPRYKVAKRGQDVALRCDPISGHVSLFWYQQALGQGPEFLTYFQNEAQLDKSGLPSDRFFAERPEGSVSTLKIQRTQQEDSAVYLCASRQYPLGGETQYFGPGTRLLVL.

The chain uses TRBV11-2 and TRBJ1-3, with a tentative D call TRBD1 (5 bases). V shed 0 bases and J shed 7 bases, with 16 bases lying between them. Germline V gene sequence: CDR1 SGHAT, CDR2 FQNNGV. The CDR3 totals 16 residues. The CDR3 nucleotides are TGTGCCAGCAGCTTAGATTTCAGGGCAAGAAGCAACACCATATATTTT. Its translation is CASSLDFRARSNTIYF.

The CDR3, as DNA: TGTGCCAGCAGCTTAGCGGGAGACTCCTACGAGCAGTACTTC. Translation gives CASSLAGDSYEQYF. The chain joins TRBV13 to TRBJ2-7, with a tentative D call TRBD2 (6 bases). The length of the CDR3 is 14 residues. V was cut by 1 base and J by 0 bases, with 7 bases left in between. The V gene's germline CDR1 is PRHDT and CDR2 FYEKMQ (reference sequence). The full variable domain, in which reference TRBV13 and TRBJ2-7 provide the parts outside the CDR3, is AAGVIQSPRHLIKEKRETATLKCYPIPRHDTVYWYQQGPGQDPQFLISFYEKMQSDKGSIPDRFSAQQFSDYHSELNMSSLELGDSALYFCASSLAGDSYEQYFGPGTRLTVT.

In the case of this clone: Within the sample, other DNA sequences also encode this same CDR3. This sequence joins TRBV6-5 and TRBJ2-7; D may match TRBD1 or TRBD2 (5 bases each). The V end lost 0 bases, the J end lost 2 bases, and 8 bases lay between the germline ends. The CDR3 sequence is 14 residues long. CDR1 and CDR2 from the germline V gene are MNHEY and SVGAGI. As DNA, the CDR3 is TGTGCCAGCAGTTACTCAGGGACGGCCTACGAGCAGTACTTC. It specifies CASSYSGTAYEQYF.

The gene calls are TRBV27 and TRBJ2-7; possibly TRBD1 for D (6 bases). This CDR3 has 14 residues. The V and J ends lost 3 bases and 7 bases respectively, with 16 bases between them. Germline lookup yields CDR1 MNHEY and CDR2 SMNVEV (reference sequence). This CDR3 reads CASSLGQGSREQYF. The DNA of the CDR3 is TGTGCCAGCAGTTTGGGTCAGGGGTCGAGAGAGCAGTACTTC.

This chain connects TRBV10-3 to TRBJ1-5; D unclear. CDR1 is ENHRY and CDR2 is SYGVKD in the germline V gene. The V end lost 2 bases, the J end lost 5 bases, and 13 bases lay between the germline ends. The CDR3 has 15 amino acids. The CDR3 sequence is CAISERELEDQPQHF. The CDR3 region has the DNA TGTGCCATCAGTGAGCGCGAACTGGAAGATCAGCCCCAGCATTTT.

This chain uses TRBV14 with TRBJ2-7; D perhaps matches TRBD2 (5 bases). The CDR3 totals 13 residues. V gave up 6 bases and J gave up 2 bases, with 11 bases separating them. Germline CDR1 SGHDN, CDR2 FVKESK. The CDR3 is CASRGTTTYEQYF. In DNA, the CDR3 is TGTGCCAGCAGGGGCACGACTACCTACGAGCAGTACTTC.

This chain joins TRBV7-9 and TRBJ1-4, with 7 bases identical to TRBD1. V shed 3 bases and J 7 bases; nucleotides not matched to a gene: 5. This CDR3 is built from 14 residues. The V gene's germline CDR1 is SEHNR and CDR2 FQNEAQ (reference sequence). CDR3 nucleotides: TGTGCCAGCAGCTTCAGGGGGGCTAGTGAAAAACTGTTTTTT. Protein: CASSFRGASEKLFF.